This TCR beta chain comes out of a study of beta chain features in type 1 diabetes. Expressed TCRB transcripts got sequenced, as all isolated RNA was reverse transcribed. Read counts averaged approximately 3.5 million for samples of naive, central memory and regulatory T cells. Repertoires were generated with immunoSEQ multiplex PCR, while TCRdb's copy carries only in-frame clones and drops some. The data show 330,000 or so clones, around 20% seen once. V was clipped by 3 bases and J by 7 bases, with 12 bases between them. Germline CDR1 SGHTA, CDR2 FQGNSA. The CDR3 length is 13 residues. This receptor was taken from a woman aged 18-30 years in good health. The sequenced sample consisted of naive CD4+ T cells from blood. V is TRBV7-2 and J is TRBJ2-5; possible D gene TRBD2, 6 bases. In DNA, the CDR3 is TGTGCCAGCAGCTTTGAGGCCGGGGGGACCCAGTACTTC. This sequence encodes CASSFEAGGTQYF.